Presented here are 13 T cell receptor beta chains from one specimen sequenced in a study of T cell repertoires in cytomegalovirus infection (dated by TCRdb to about 2019). Antigen specificity for these receptors is unknown. Reading the label with the study, this specimen's treatment or condition is: in vitro stimulation with specific CMV peptide epitopes to enrich CMV-specific T cells. The data were produced on an Illumina HiSeq 1500. TCRdb cleaned the public reads at Q25 with fastp, built clones with MiXCR and kept in-frame beta chains. Every distinct CDR3 protein forms one entry, paired with its most common genes and DNA. The sample yields approximately 390,000 distinct CDR3 sequences; approximately 30% were counted once. The ten largest clones represent about 14% of the sample. Sequenced here: cultured PBMCs, sampled from culture after CMV antigen stimulation. These receptors were collected from a human donor in good health (CMV status not recorded). Some clones in this sample may be carry-over from other donors' samples.

J is TRBJ2-5 and V is TRBV20-1; the D call may be TRBD1 or TRBD2 (5 bases each). There are 15 residues in the CDR3. CDR1 DFQATT and CDR2 SNEGSKA come from the germline V gene (reference sequence). V dropped 6 bases and J dropped 2 bases, with 19 bases sitting between them. CDR3 sequence (DNA): TGCAGTGCCAACTCACCCAGGGAGAAACAAGAGACCCAGTACTTC. Translating it yields CSANSPREKQETQYF.

V usage is TRBV27 and J usage is TRBJ1-1; 7 bases agree with TRBD1. Germline CDR1 and CDR2: MNHEY and SMNVEV (reference sequence). With V trimmed by 5 bases and J by 4 bases, 10 bases remained unmatched. The CDR3 has 15 residues. The CDR3 nucleotides are TGTGCCAGCAGTCCCTCGGGACAGTACGGCACTGAAGCTTTCTTT. As protein: CASSPSGQYGTEAFF.

The chain recombines TRBV6-2 or TRBV6-3 with TRBJ2-7; 8 positions agree with TRBD2. The CDR3 contains 15 residues. Germline-derived CDR1 and CDR2 are MNHEY and SVGEGT. The junction had 12 bases not matched to a gene; V was cut back by 6 bases and J by 5 bases. In nucleotides, the CDR3 is TGTGCCAGCAGCCTCACGGCGGGACTAGGGAACGAGCAGTACTTC. This gives the protein CASSLTAGLGNEQYF.

The genes are TRBV28 and TRBJ2-7; D not resolved. Per the germline V gene, CDR1 is MDHEN and CDR2 is SYDVKM. V was pared by 5 bases and J by 2 bases, with 10 bases between. The CDR3 is 13 amino acids. CDR3 loop: CASSTTPTYEQYF. As DNA, the CDR3 is TGTGCCAGCAGTACCACTCCGACCTACGAGCAGTACTTC.

This sequence joins TRBV19 and TRBJ2-1; TRBD2 matches at 11 bases. From germline, CDR1 is LNHDA and CDR2 SQIVND (reference sequence). Unmatched junction bases numbered 9, after V lost 0 bases and J lost 5 bases. This CDR3 has 18 amino acids. CDR3 region: CASSIEQPGTSGHNEQFF. CDR3 nucleotide sequence: TGTGCCAGTAGTATAGAACAACCGGGGACTAGCGGTCACAATGAGCAGTTCTTC. The variable domain in full, with the rest retrieved from reference TRBV19 and TRBJ2-1, is DGGITQSPKYLFRKEGQNVTLSCEQNLNHDAMYWYRQDPGQGLRLIYYSQIVNDFQKGDIAEGYSVSREKKESFPLTVTSAQKNPTAFYLCASSIEQPGTSGHNEQFFGPGTRLTVL.

This clonotype was observed at least ten times. V usage is TRBV7-2 and J usage is TRBJ2-3, with 9 nucleotides matching TRBD2. The CDR3 has 18 residues. In germline, CDR1 is SGHTA, CDR2 FQGNSA. The V gene end was trimmed by 7 bases and the J gene end by 7 bases; junction bases not matched to a gene: 21. In DNA, the CDR3 is TGTGCCAGCATCCTACTAGACCCGCCGGGACTAGCAGGACATACGCAGTATTTT. The encoded protein is CASILLDPPGLAGHTQYF.

In nucleotides, the CDR3 is TGTGCCAGCAGTTTAAGCAGGGGGCGGAATGAAAAACTGTTTTTT. The encoded protein is CASSLSRGRNEKLFF. The chain recombines TRBV12-3 or TRBV12-4 with TRBJ1-4; TRBD1 matches 8 bases. Unmatched junction bases numbered 4, after V lost 2 bases and J lost 5 bases. CDR3 length equals 15 residues.

This clonotype was seen more than once but under ten times. The V and J genes are TRBV10-3 and TRBJ1-5, with 9 bases that match TRBD1. The CDR3 sequence is 15 residues long. The junction had 6 bases not matched to a gene; V was cut back by 6 bases and J by 3 bases. Germline loops: CDR1 ENHRY, CDR2 SYGVKD. CDR3 residues: CAIRGDRAPNQPQHF. CDR3 bases: TGTGCCATCAGGGGGGACAGGGCCCCCAATCAGCCCCAGCATTTT.

The chain links TRBV12-3 or TRBV12-4 to TRBJ2-2, with D hard to call. Trimming pared 3 bases from V and 6 bases from J, leaving 11 bases between. The CDR3 loop spans 14 amino acids. CDR3 in DNA: TGTGCCAGCAGTTTGATCCCCTTGCCCGGGGAGCTGTTTTTT. Protein: CASSLIPLPGELFF.

This clonotype was picked up a small number of times. J is TRBJ2-2 and V is TRBV5-1; the D is unclear. The V end was cut by 2 bases, the J end by 3 bases, with 8 bases between. The CDR3 loop spans 14 amino acids. The V gene's germline CDR1 is SGHRS and CDR2 YFSETQ. This CDR3 is CASSLGSYTGELFF. Written as DNA, the CDR3 is TGCGCCAGCAGCTTAGGGTCTTACACCGGGGAGCTGTTTTTT.

The table lists this clonotype with a few counts. The chain is built from TRBV4-3 and TRBJ2-5; a weak D match, TRBD1 (5 bases). This CDR3 is 14 amino acids long. V was cut by 2 bases and J by 1 base, with 8 bases left in between. From germline, CDR1 is LGHNA and CDR2 YSLEER. This CDR3 is CASSQNQGQETQYF. Here the CDR3 DNA reads TGCGCCAGCAGCCAAAATCAGGGCCAAGAGACCCAGTACTTC.

This clonotype was counted ten times or more. This chain joins TRBV11-2 and TRBJ2-2; the D is unclear. Germline V gene sequence: CDR1 SGHAT, CDR2 FQNNGV. There are 13 residues in the CDR3. Trimming pared 0 bases from V and 4 bases from J, leaving 3 bases between. In DNA form, the CDR3 reads TGTGCCAGCAGCTTAGACGTCACCGGGGAGCTGTTTTTT. It yields the protein CASSLDVTGELFF.

The J gene is TRBJ2-5, the V gene TRBV6-2 or TRBV6-3; 10 bases are shared with TRBD2. J was trimmed by 1 base and V by 8 bases; bases with no gene match: 7. CDR1 and CDR2 (germline): MNHEY, SVGEGT. This CDR3 comprises 15 residues. The chain's CDR3 is CASDPSGRFQETQYF. CDR3 bases: TGTGCCAGCGACCCTAGCGGGAGATTCCAAGAGACCCAGTACTTC.